The 18 T cell receptor beta chains reported below all come from one sample, sequenced in a study of blood T cell repertoires in COVID-19. The method was immunoSEQ multiplex PCR; TCRdb's version includes in-frame clones alone and lacks a portion of them. This table holds about 200,000 clones, 75% to 95% found once. What was sequenced was peripheral blood. The source of these receptors is a man over 45 with acute or convalescent COVID-19.

This sequence joins TRBV6-5 and TRBJ1-6, with D possibly being TRBD1 (5 bases). The CDR3 consists of 14 residues. With 2 bases removed from V and 7 bases from J, the gap between germline ends came to 9 bases. The V gene's germline CDR1 is MNHEY and CDR2 SVGAGI. CDR3 nucleotides: TGTGCCAGCAGTTACAGGGGCCGAAATTCACCCCTCCACTTT. This encodes CASSYRGRNSPLHF.

The genes are TRBV28 and TRBJ2-5; 10 positions match TRBD2. CDR1 and CDR2 from the germline V gene are MDHEN and SYDVKM. V shed 5 bases and J 7 bases; nucleotides not matched to a gene: 16. The CDR3 totals 17 residues. The CDR3 loop is CASSPLLGAGGQGTQYF. DNA for the CDR3: TGTGCCAGCAGTCCACTACTTGGAGCGGGGGGGCAGGGGACCCAGTACTTC.

On this clone itself: The CDR3 end shows no conserved phenylalanine or tryptophan, and so a read error is likely. The DNA is left out, because the CDR3 cannot be placed on it with certainty; the CDR3 is given as TCRdb lists it. V gene TRBV20-1 combines with J gene TRBJ2-3; the tabulated D call, TRBD2, remains unverified against the DNA. Germline-derived CDR1 and CDR2 are DFQATT and SNEGSKA (reference sequence). The CDR3 spans 10 residues, counting both ends. CDR3 sequence reads: CSAREGGGVL.

Remarks on this clone: Other DNA variants within this sample encode the same CDR3. The chain is built from TRBV7-9 and TRBJ1-1; unclear D gene. Per the germline V gene, CDR1 is SEHNR and CDR2 is FQNEAQ (reference sequence). The CDR3 is 13 amino acids. Between the trimmed V and J ends, which lost 5 bases and 1 base, there was a span of 8 bases. CDR3 protein: CASSQTQNTEAFF. The CDR3 coding sequence is TGTGCCAGCAGCCAAACTCAGAACACTGAAGCTTTCTTT.

The chain recombines TRBV3-1 (or the pseudogene TRBV3-2) with TRBJ2-7; weak D call: TRBD2 (5 bases). The CDR3 is 14 amino acids. The V end lost 2 bases, the J end lost 6 bases, and 14 bases lay between the germline ends. The germline V gene encodes CDR1 LGHDT and CDR2 YNNKEL (reference sequence). The CDR3 DNA is TGTGCCAGCAGCCAAATGCCAGGACGGGGCGAGCAGTACTTC. The encoded protein is CASSQMPGRGEQYF.

The chain uses TRBV6-6 and TRBJ1-2; TRBD1 agrees at 7 bases. V gave up 2 bases and J gave up 5 bases; unmatched junction bases: 5. The germline V gene has CDR1 MNHNY and CDR2 SVGAGI (reference sequence). The length of the CDR3 is 14 residues. The CDR3 nucleotides are TGTGCCAGCAGTTACCGACAGGGTGAATATGGCTACACCTTC. It yields the protein CASSYRQGEYGYTF.

The chain has TRBV27 and TRBJ1-1; TRBD1 matches at 7 bases. Germline loops: CDR1 MNHEY, CDR2 SMNVEV (reference sequence). Trimming removed 4 bases from V and 8 bases from J; junction bases left unmatched: 10. CDR3 size: 14 residues. Here the CDR3 reads CASSWGVTGYEAFF. DNA for the CDR3: TGTGCCAGCAGTTGGGGGGTGACAGGGTACGAAGCTTTCTTT.

V and J are TRBV10-3 and TRBJ2-2; TRBD2 might be the D (5 bases). The CDR3 contains 14 residues. CDR1 is ENHRY and CDR2 is SYGVKD in the germline V gene. The V and J ends lost 4 bases and 1 base respectively, with 7 bases between them. CDR3 sequence: CAISAEGNTGELFF. DNA of the CDR3: TGTGCCATCAGTGCTGAGGGGAACACCGGGGAGCTGTTTTTT.

The chain is built from TRBV12-5 and TRBJ1-1; D uncertain. CDR1 and CDR2 from the germline V gene are LGHNT and FRNRAP. V lost 2 bases to trimming and J lost 0 bases, with 4 bases between them. The CDR3 is made up of 13 amino acids. This CDR3 is CASGLSVNTEAFF. The CDR3 coding sequence is TGTGCTAGTGGTTTGTCCGTGAACACTGAAGCTTTCTTT.

For the CDR3, the DNA is TGTGCCAGCAGCCCTAGCGGGGTAACCGGGGAGCTGTTTTTT. Its protein is CASSPSGVTGELFF. The chain employs TRBV9 and TRBJ2-2; TRBD2 matches 9 bases. This CDR3 has 14 residues. The V segment lost 4 bases and the J segment 5 bases; nucleotides outside the gene matches: 3. Germline CDR1 and CDR2: SGDLS and YYNGEE.

This chain joins TRBV19 and TRBJ1-5; D is possibly TRBD1 (5 bases). CDR1 and CDR2 (germline): LNHDA, SQIVND (reference sequence). The CDR3 covers 13 residues. CDR3 sequence reads: CALGGVGDQPQHF. CDR3 DNA: TGTGCACTCGGAGGGGTGGGGGATCAGCCCCAGCATTTT.

This clone was detected only once. The chain carries TRBV10-1 and TRBJ2-2; D may be TRBD1 (5 bases). The germline V gene encodes CDR1 WNHNN and CDR2 SYGVQD (reference sequence). The V gene lost 5 bases and the J gene lost 0 bases, with 7 bases spanning the gap. The CDR3 loop spans 14 amino acids. The DNA of the CDR3 is TGCGCCAGCAGTCGACAGACGAACACCGGGGAGCTGTTTTTT. It translates to CASSRQTNTGELFF.

This chain uses TRBV6-5 with TRBJ2-7; D gene unclear. Germline loops: CDR1 MNHEY, CDR2 SVGAGI. The CDR3 is made up of 11 amino acids. The ends were cut back, 4 bases at V and 5 bases at J, with 6 bases in the middle. The CDR3 nucleotides read TGTGCCAGCAGTTTTATAAACGAGCAGTACTTC. Translating it yields CASSFINEQYF.

The CDR3 nucleotides are TGTGCCAGCAGTCCCCTGACTAGCGGGACCACCAATTCGGGATATACGCAGTATTTT. This encodes CASSPLTSGTTNSGYTQYF. This sequence joins TRBV6-2 or TRBV6-3 and TRBJ2-3; 11 nucleotides agree with TRBD2. The CDR3 has 19 residues. Germline-derived CDR1 and CDR2 are MNHEY and SVGEGT. J was trimmed by 7 bases and V by 5 bases; bases with no gene match: 20.

The gene calls are TRBV9 and TRBJ2-7; TRBD2 might be the D (5 bases). In germline, CDR1 is SGDLS, CDR2 YYNGEE. V lost 0 bases to trimming and J lost 6 bases, with 13 bases between them. This CDR3 contains 14 residues. The CDR3 sequence is CASSVARLSGEQYF. CDR3 coding DNA: TGTGCCAGCAGCGTAGCTCGGCTCAGCGGCGAGCAGTACTTC.

The CDR3 bases are TGTGCCAGTAGAGGGGGGGCTGGGGCCAACGTCCTGACTTTC. It specifies CASRGGAGANVLTF. The rearrangement links TRBV19 to TRBJ2-6, with TRBD2 as a possible D gene (7 bases). V dropped 6 bases and J dropped 2 bases, with 8 bases sitting between them. CDR1 is LNHDA, CDR2 SQIVND, per germline (reference sequence). This CDR3 has 14 amino acids.

The chain is built from TRBV5-8 and TRBJ1-4, with TRBD1 matching 7 bases. The CDR3 consists of 14 residues. Per the germline V gene, CDR1 is SGHTS and CDR2 is YDEGEE. The V gene end was trimmed by 6 bases and the J gene end by 8 bases; junction bases not matched to a gene: 10. The CDR3 sequence: CASIKTGSKEKLFF. The CDR3 DNA sequence: TGTGCCAGCATTAAGACAGGGTCAAAGGAAAAACTGTTTTTT.

This sequence joins TRBV4-1 and TRBJ1-6, with D possibly TRBD1 on 6 matching bases. The V and J ends lost 0 bases and 4 bases respectively, with 10 bases between them. The CDR3 is 16 residues long. Germline V lookup: CDR1 MGHRA, CDR2 YSYEKL. For the CDR3, the DNA is TGCGCCAGCAGCCAAGAACAGGGTGCTTATAATTCACCCCTCCACTTT. Encoded protein: CASSQEQGAYNSPLHF.